Presented here are 29 T cell receptor beta chains from one specimen sequenced in a study of siplizumab effects on memory and regulatory T cells. Produced via immunoSEQ multiplex PCR; TCRdb's table is partial and in-frame only. Here the sample spans about 72,000 clones, less than 95% being singletons. Source material: CD8+ T cells sorted from blood. All receptors come from a human donor in good health.

The chain employs TRBV7-8 and TRBJ1-2; 9 bases are shared with TRBD1. V was pared by 1 base and J by 6 bases, with 9 bases of the junction left unmatched. Germline V gene lookup returns CDR1 SGHVS and CDR2 FQNEAQ. The CDR3 totals 16 residues. The CDR3 sequence is CASSLGGQGMEHGYTF. DNA for the CDR3: TGTGCCAGCAGCTTAGGGGGACAGGGCATGGAGCATGGCTACACCTTC.

The genes are TRBV7-8 and TRBJ2-7; maybe TRBD2 (5 bases). CDR1 is SGHVS and CDR2 is FQNEAQ in the germline V gene. This CDR3 has 15 amino acids. Trimming took off 5 bases at V and 0 bases at J, with 14 bases between the two ends. The CDR3 DNA sequence: TGTGCCAGCAGCCCCTGGACTCTCAGCTCCTACGAGCAGTACTTC. Amino acids: CASSPWTLSSYEQYF.

This clone has a single count. This chain links TRBV19 with TRBJ2-7; 8 nucleotides line up with TRBD1. Looked up from germline, CDR1 is LNHDA and CDR2 is SQIVND (reference sequence). Unmatched junction bases numbered 9, after V lost 5 bases and J lost 3 bases. There are 15 residues in the CDR3. Here the CDR3 DNA reads TGTGCCAGTAGTGCAATCCAGGGGGCGCTCTACGAGCAGTACTTC. Its protein product is CASSAIQGALYEQYF.

V and J are TRBV19 and TRBJ1-1; 7 positions match TRBD1. V shed 1 base, J shed 4 bases, and the junction held 3 bases outside the gene matches. The CDR3 runs 14 residues. The germline gives CDR1 LNHDA, CDR2 SQIVND (reference sequence). CDR3 loop: CASSIGAGGTEAFF. CDR3 nucleotides: TGTGCCAGTAGTATAGGGGCAGGGGGCACTGAAGCTTTCTTT. The complete variable domain, with remaining parts taken from reference TRBV19 and TRBJ1-1, reads DGGITQSPKYLFRKEGQNVTLSCEQNLNHDAMYWYRQDPGQGLRLIYYSQIVNDFQKGDIAEGYSVSREKKESFPLTVTSAQKNPTAFYLCASSIGAGGTEAFFGQGTRLTVV.

This chain links TRBV4-1 with TRBJ2-3; 7 nucleotides match TRBD2. The CDR3 length is 17 residues. J was trimmed by 0 bases and V by 1 base; bases with no gene match: 7. CDR1 MGHRA and CDR2 YSYEKL come from the germline V gene. CDR3 coding DNA: TGCGCCAGCAGCCAAGTCGCGCTAGCGGCTAGCACAGATACGCAGTATTTT. As protein: CASSQVALAASTDTQYF.

V gene TRBV6-1 combines with J gene TRBJ1-1; tentatively, D is TRBD1 (6 bases). The CDR3 covers 15 residues. The V and J ends lost 7 bases and 3 bases respectively, with 18 bases between them. Germline values: CDR1 MNHNS, CDR2 SASEGT. CDR3 bases: TGTGCCAGCAATACAGGGACCTTGGATCACACTGAAGCTTTCTTT. Translation: CASNTGTLDHTEAFF.

The V call is TRBV25-1, the J call TRBJ1-3; no definite D call. Looked up from germline, CDR1 is MGHDK and CDR2 is SYGVNS. V was clipped by 6 bases and J by 2 bases, with 17 bases between them. This CDR3 contains 16 residues. The CDR3 sequence: CASRSGLAVTGNTIYF. CDR3 DNA sequence: TGTGCCAGCAGAAGCGGTTTGGCCGTCACTGGAAACACCATATATTTT.

The chain employs TRBV4-2 and TRBJ1-2, with D perhaps TRBD1 (6 bases). The CDR3 is 17 residues long. The germline gives CDR1 LGHNA, CDR2 YNFKEQ. V dropped 0 bases and J dropped 0 bases, with 14 bases sitting between them. The CDR3 spells CASSQDWGPMANYGYTF. The CDR3 DNA reads as TGTGCCAGCAGCCAAGATTGGGGGCCGATGGCTAACTATGGCTACACCTTC.

The rearrangement joins TRBV4-2 to TRBJ1-1; D is unclear. The CDR3 consists of 13 residues. Per germline, CDR1 LGHNA and CDR2 YNFKEQ. V was shortened by 1 base and J by 4 bases, with 7 bases between the two germline ends. CDR3 amino acids: CASSQGSSTEAFF. In DNA, the CDR3 is TGTGCCAGCAGCCAAGGTTCTTCCACTGAAGCTTTCTTT.

The V and J genes are TRBV7-9 and TRBJ2-1; 9 bases are a match to TRBD2. The junction had 7 bases not matched to a gene; V was cut back by 3 bases and J by 7 bases. This CDR3 is built from 15 residues. Germline V gene lookup returns CDR1 SEHNR and CDR2 FQNEAQ (reference sequence). The CDR3 sequence: CASSFVLAGLNEQFF. The DNA for the CDR3 is TGTGCCAGCAGCTTCGTTCTAGCGGGATTGAATGAGCAGTTCTTC.

V and J are TRBV5-1 and TRBJ2-2; D unclear. V was shortened by 4 bases and J by 1 base, with 8 bases between the two germline ends. Germline CDR1 is SGHRS and CDR2 is YFSETQ. The CDR3 sequence is 14 residues long. The CDR3 protein is CASSVLENTGELFF. The DNA of the CDR3 is TGCGCCAGCAGCGTCTTAGAGAACACCGGGGAGCTGTTTTTT.

The gene calls are TRBV7-9 and TRBJ2-2, with 10 bases lining up with TRBD2. This CDR3 spans 18 amino acids. With 6 bases clipped from V and 1 base from J, the junction kept 11 bases outside the gene matches. Germline V gene lookup returns CDR1 SEHNR and CDR2 FQNEAQ (reference sequence). Written as DNA, the CDR3 is TGTGCCAGCAGTTACGACCCTTTAGCGGGAGGGAACACCGGGGAGCTGTTTTTT. Amino acids: CASSYDPLAGGNTGELFF.

This chain links TRBV7-6 with TRBJ2-7; TRBD2 is a possible D gene (5 bases). Trimming shortened V by 5 bases and J by 7 bases, and 18 bases separated the two germline ends. Germline lookup yields CDR1 SGHVS and CDR2 FNYEAQ. This CDR3 contains 14 residues. The DNA of the CDR3 is TGTGCCAGCAGCCTTAGCTCCCCGTCGGGAGAGCAGTACTTC. This sequence encodes CASSLSSPSGEQYF.

The V call is TRBV6-6, the J call TRBJ1-2; D uncertain. V was shortened by 0 bases and J by 1 base, with 12 bases between the two germline ends. This CDR3 is 16 amino acids long. Germline lookup yields CDR1 MNHNY and CDR2 SVGAGI (reference sequence). In DNA, the CDR3 is TGTGCCAGCAGTTACTCGATGCAGAGGAATAACTATGGCTACACCTTC. It specifies CASSYSMQRNNYGYTF.

The chain employs TRBV21-1 and TRBJ2-4; the table's D gene call, TRBD1, was not cross checked with the DNA. TRBV21-1 is a pseudogene. The CDR3 has 17 amino acids. CDR3 DNA sequence: TGTGCCAGCAGATCCAGGGGGCAGAACGAAAAGGGAAACATTCAGTACTTC. This encodes CASRSRGQNEKGNIQYF.

This rearrangement joins TRBV7-6 to TRBJ2-2; D is undetermined. The germline gives CDR1 SGHVS, CDR2 FNYEAQ. The CDR3 spans 18 residues. V gave up 1 base and J gave up 2 bases, with 17 bases separating them. The CDR3: CASSLGVRHRKNTGELFF. The CDR3 DNA is TGTGCCAGCAGCTTAGGCGTACGGCACCGGAAAAACACCGGGGAGCTGTTTTTT.

V gene TRBV2 combines with J gene TRBJ2-7, with 7 bases that match TRBD1. In germline, CDR1 is SNHLY, CDR2 FYNNEI. The junction had 8 bases not matched to a gene; V was cut back by 7 bases and J by 5 bases. This CDR3 is 13 amino acids long. CDR3 sequence (DNA): TGTGCCAGCAAACTCGACAGGGCCGACGAGCAGTACTTC. It translates to CASKLDRADEQYF.

Only one count was recorded for this clone. CDR3 DNA: TGTGCCAGCAGCTTAAGTAAGACGTCCTCATATGGCTACACCTTC. This translates into CASSLSKTSSYGYTF. The chain combines TRBV7-6 with TRBJ1-2; D not resolved. There are 15 residues in the CDR3. CDR1 SGHVS and CDR2 FNYEAQ come from the germline V gene. V gave up 2 bases and J gave up 5 bases, with 15 bases separating them.

The chain combines TRBV7-8 with TRBJ2-3; TRBD1 agrees at 7 bases. Trimming cost V 3 bases and J 4 bases; bases outside gene matches: 7. The CDR3 is 15 amino acids. Germline lookup yields CDR1 SGHVS and CDR2 FQNEAQ. The chain's CDR3 is CASSLRDRVADTQYF. The CDR3 DNA follows: TGTGCCAGCAGCTTGAGAGACAGGGTTGCAGATACGCAGTATTTT.

The chain carries TRBV5-5 and TRBJ2-7; D ambiguous. CDR1 is SGHKS, CDR2 YYEKEE, per germline (reference sequence). This CDR3 is 14 amino acids long. The V and J ends lost 0 bases and 3 bases respectively, with 10 bases between them. CDR3 amino acids: CASSLGMGSYEQYF. The CDR3 coding sequence is TGTGCCAGCAGCTTGGGCATGGGTAGCTACGAGCAGTACTTC.

The J gene is TRBJ2-3, the V gene TRBV18; D is unclear. In germline, CDR1 is KGHSH, CDR2 LQKENI. The CDR3 has 15 amino acids. Trimming removed 0 bases from V and 2 bases from J, with 9 bases in between. CDR3 residues: CASSPPISNTDTQYF. In nucleotides, the CDR3 is TGTGCCAGCTCACCACCAATTAGCAACACAGATACGCAGTATTTT.

This chain connects TRBV5-6 to TRBJ2-7; D possibly corresponds to TRBD2 (6 bases). The V end lost 4 bases, the J end lost 2 bases, and 13 bases lay between the germline ends. The germline CDR1 and CDR2 sequences are SGHDT and YYEEEE. The CDR3 contains 14 residues. CDR3 DNA: TGTGCCAGCAGCAACGCAGGGAGGCCCTACGAGCAGTACTTC. Translated, it gives CASSNAGRPYEQYF. The full variable domain, in which reference TRBV5-6 and TRBJ2-7 provide the parts outside the CDR3, is DAGVTQSPTHLIKTRGQQVTLRCSPKSGHDTVSWYQQALGQGPQFIFQYYEEEERQRGNFPDRFSGHQFPNYSSELNVNALLLGDSALYLCASSNAGRPYEQYFGPGTRLTVT.

About this clone itself: The same CDR3 can be traced to other DNA sequences in this sample. The chain combines TRBV7-9 with TRBJ1-5; maybe TRBD1 (5 bases). There are 12 residues in the CDR3. Trimming took 1 base from V and 7 from J, leaving 5 bases between them. The germline V gene has CDR1 SEHNR and CDR2 FQNEAQ (reference sequence). CDR3 amino acids: CASSLGDQPQHF. Written as DNA, the CDR3 is TGTGCCAGCAGCTTAGGGGACCAGCCCCAGCATTTT.

The chain links TRBV29-1 to TRBJ1-5, with 8 bases that match TRBD1. The V and J ends lost 4 bases and 11 bases, in that order; junction bases with no gene match: 13. This CDR3 region has 14 residues. Germline V gene sequence: CDR1 SQVTM, CDR2 ANQGSEA. CDR3 coding DNA: TGCAGCGTTGTGACAGGGGAGGGAGGTGTGACCCAGCATTTT. As protein: CSVVTGEGGVTQHF. Looking up the rest from reference TRBV29-1 and TRBJ1-5 gives the full variable domain: SAVISQKPSRDICQRGTSLTIQCQVDSQVTMMFWYRQQPGQSLTLIATANQGSEATYESGFVIDKFPISRPNLTFSTLTVSNMSPEDSSIYLCSVVTGEGGVTQHFGDGTRLSIL.

In this sample, this clone turned up a few times. This chain joins TRBV18 and TRBJ1-5, with D uncertain. This CDR3 spans 16 amino acids. Germline V gives CDR1 KGHSH, CDR2 LQKENI. Trimming took off 1 base at V and 2 bases at J, with 12 bases between the two ends. In DNA, the CDR3 is TGTGCCAGCTCACCACAAGAACCCATAGGCAATCAGCCCCAGCATTTT. Its protein is CASSPQEPIGNQPQHF.

The V call is TRBV5-6, the J call TRBJ1-2; 8 bases fit TRBD1. V shed 1 base and J 4 bases; nucleotides not matched to a gene: 6. CDR3 length equals 15 residues. Germline CDR1 is SGHDT and CDR2 is YYEEEE. The CDR3 DNA follows: TGTGCCAGCAGCTTGACTGGACAGGGCGCCTATGGCTACACCTTC. This translates into CASSLTGQGAYGYTF.

The chain is built from TRBV2 and TRBJ1-1; unclear D gene. CDR1 SNHLY and CDR2 FYNNEI come from the germline V gene. The ends were cut back, 4 bases at V and 8 bases at J, with 8 bases in the middle. The CDR3 spans 11 residues. CDR3 sequence reads: CASSGQEEAFF. For the CDR3, the DNA is TGTGCCAGCAGTGGGCAGGAGGAAGCTTTCTTT.

The V gene is TRBV4-2, the J gene TRBJ2-1; a possible D gene is TRBD2 (5 bases). The germline V and J ends were trimmed by 3 bases and 8 bases, with 20 bases remaining between them. The CDR3 covers 16 residues. CDR1 and CDR2 (germline): LGHNA, YNFKEQ. CDR3 sequence (DNA): TGTGCCAGCAGCCAGAGGGAGATTAGTAGCATGGATGAGCAGTTCTTC. Protein sequence: CASSQREISSMDEQFF.

This chain connects TRBV29-1 to TRBJ2-7; the D gene is possibly TRBD2 (6 bases). Trimming left V 7 bases short and J 3 bases short, with 10 bases between. The CDR3 is 11 residues long. Germline values: CDR1 SQVTM, CDR2 ANQGSEA. The CDR3, as DNA: TGCAGCGGTGGGGACTTCTACGAGCAGTACTTC. Translation gives CSGGDFYEQYF.